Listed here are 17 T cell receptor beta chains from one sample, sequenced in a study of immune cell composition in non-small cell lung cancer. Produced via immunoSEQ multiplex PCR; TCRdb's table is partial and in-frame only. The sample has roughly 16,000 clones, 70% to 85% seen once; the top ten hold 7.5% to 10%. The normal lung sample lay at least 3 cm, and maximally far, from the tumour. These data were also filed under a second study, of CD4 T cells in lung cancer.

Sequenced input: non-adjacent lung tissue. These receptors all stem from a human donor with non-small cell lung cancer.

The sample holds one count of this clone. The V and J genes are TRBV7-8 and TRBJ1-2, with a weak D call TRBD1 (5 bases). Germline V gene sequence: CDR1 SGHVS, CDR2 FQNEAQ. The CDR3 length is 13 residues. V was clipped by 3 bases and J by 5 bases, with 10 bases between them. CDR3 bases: TGTGCCAGCAGCTTTGGACAATCTTATGGCTACACCTTC. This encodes CASSFGQSYGYTF.

The CDR3 DNA reads TGTGCCAGCAGGCCCGAGGGCCAGGATGGCTACACCTTC. Its protein product is CASRPEGQDGYTF. V and J are TRBV14 and TRBJ1-2, with no clear D. The CDR3 consists of 13 residues. Per the germline V gene, CDR1 is SGHDN and CDR2 is FVKESK. Trimming took 6 bases from V and 6 from J, leaving 14 bases between them.

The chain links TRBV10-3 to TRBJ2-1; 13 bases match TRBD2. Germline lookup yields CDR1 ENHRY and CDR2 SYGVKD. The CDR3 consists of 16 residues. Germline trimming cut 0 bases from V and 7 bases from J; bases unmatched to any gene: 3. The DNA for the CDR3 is TGTGCCATCAGTGAGTCGACTAGCGGGGGGCAAAATGAGCAGTTCTTC. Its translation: CAISESTSGGQNEQFF.

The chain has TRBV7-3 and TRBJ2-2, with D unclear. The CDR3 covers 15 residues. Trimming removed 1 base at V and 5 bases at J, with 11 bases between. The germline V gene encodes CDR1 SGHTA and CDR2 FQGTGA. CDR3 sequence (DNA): TGTGCCAGCAGCTTAAGTAGGGATGGGACCGGGGAGCTGTTTTTT. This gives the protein CASSLSRDGTGELFF.

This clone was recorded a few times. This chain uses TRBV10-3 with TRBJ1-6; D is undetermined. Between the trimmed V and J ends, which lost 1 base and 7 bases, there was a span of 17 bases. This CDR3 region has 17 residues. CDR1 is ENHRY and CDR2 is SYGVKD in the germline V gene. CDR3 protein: CAISEFTYPRENSPLHF. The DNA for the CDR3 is TGTGCCATCAGTGAGTTCACCTACCCCCGGGAAAATTCACCCCTCCACTTT.

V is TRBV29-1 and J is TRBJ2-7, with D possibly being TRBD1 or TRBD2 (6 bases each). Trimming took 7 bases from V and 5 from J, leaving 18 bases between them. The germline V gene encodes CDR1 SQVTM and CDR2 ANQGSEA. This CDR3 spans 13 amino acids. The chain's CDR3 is CSARRGETDEQYF. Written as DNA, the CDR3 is TGCAGCGCTCGAAGGGGGGAGACAGACGAGCAGTACTTC.

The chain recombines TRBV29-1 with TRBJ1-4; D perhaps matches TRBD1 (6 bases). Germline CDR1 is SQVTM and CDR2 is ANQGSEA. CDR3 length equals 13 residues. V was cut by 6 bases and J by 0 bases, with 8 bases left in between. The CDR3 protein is CSVTGATNEKLFF. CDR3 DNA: TGCAGCGTGACAGGCGCAACTAATGAAAAACTGTTTTTT.

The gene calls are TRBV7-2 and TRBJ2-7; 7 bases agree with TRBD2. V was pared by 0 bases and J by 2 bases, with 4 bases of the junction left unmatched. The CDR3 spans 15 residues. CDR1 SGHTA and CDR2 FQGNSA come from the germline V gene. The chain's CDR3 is CASSLAGLAAYEQYF. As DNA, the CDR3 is TGTGCCAGCAGCTTAGCGGGGCTAGCGGCCTACGAGCAGTACTTC.

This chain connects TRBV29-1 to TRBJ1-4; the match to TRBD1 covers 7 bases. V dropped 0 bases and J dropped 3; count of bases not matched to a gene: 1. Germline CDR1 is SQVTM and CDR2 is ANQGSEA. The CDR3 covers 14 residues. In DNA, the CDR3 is TGCAGCGTTGAAGATGGGACAGCTAATGAAAAACTGTTTTTT. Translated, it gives CSVEDGTANEKLFF.

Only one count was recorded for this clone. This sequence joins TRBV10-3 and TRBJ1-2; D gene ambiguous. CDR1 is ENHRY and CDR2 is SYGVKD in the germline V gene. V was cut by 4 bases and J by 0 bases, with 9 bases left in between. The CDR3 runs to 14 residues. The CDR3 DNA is TGTGCCATCAGTGCCTTCACCACTAACTATGGCTACACCTTC. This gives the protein CAISAFTTNYGYTF.

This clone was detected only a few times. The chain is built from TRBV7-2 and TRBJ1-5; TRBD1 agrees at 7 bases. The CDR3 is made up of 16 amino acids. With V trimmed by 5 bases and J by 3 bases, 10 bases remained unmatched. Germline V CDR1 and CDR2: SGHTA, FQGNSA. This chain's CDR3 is CASSNGQVYNNQPQHF. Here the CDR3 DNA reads TGTGCCAGCAGCAACGGACAGGTTTATAACAATCAGCCCCAGCATTTT.

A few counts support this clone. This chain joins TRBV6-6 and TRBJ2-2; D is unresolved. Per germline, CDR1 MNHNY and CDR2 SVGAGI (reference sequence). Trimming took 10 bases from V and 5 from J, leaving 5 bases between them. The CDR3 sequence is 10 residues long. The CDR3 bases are TGTGCCACCTATACCGGGGAGCTGTTTTTT. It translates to CATYTGELFF.

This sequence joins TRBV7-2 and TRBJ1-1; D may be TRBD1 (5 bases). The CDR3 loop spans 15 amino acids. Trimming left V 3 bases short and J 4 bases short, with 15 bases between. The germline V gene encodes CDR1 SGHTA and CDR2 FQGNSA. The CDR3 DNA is TGTGCCAGCAGCTTTTTGATGGGGGTGGGCACTGAAGCTTTCTTT. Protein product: CASSFLMGVGTEAFF.

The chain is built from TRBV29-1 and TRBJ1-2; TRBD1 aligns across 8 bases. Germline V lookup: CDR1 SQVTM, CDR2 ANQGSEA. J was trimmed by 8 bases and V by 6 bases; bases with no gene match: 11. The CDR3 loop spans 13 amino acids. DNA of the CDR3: TGCAGCGTCGATCAGGGGGCGCCGACCGGCTACACCTTC. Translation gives CSVDQGAPTGYTF.

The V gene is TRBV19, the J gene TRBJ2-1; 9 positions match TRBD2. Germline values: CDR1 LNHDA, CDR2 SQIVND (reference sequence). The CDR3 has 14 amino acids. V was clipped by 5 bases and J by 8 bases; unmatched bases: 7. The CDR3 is CASSFGLALDEQFF. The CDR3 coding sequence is TGTGCCAGTAGTTTTGGACTAGCGTTGGATGAGCAGTTCTTC.

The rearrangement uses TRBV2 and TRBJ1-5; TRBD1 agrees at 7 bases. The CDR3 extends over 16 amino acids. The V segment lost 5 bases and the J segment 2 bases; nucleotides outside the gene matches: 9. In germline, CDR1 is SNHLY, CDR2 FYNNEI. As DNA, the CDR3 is TGTGCCAGCAGTCAAGGGACAGACCTGGGCAATCAGCCCCAGCATTTT. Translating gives CASSQGTDLGNQPQHF.

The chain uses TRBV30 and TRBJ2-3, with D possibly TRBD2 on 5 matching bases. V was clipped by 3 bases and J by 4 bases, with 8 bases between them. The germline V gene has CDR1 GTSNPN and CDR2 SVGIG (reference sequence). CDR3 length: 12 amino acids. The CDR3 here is CAWRRGPDTQYF. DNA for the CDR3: TGTGCCTGGAGGAGAGGGCCAGATACGCAGTATTTT.